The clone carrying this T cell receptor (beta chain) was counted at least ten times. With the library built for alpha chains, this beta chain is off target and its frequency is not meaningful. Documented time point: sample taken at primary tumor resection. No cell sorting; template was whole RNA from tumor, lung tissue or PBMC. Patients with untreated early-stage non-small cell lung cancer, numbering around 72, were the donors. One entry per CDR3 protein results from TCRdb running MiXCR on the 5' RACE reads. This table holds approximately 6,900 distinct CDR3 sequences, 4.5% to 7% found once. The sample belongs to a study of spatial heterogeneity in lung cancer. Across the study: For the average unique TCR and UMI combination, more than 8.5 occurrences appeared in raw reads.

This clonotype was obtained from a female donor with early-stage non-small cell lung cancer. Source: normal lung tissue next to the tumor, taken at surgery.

The DNA for the CDR3 is TGTGCCAGCAGTTTTCTTCGGCACTCCCGCACAGATACGCAGTATTTT. Its translation: CASSFLRHSRTDTQYF. The rearrangement joins TRBV12-3 or TRBV12-4 to TRBJ2-3, with D unclear. The V end lost 3 bases, the J end lost 1 base, and 14 bases lay between the germline ends. The CDR3 extends over 16 amino acids.